The 4 T cell receptor beta chains below all came from one sample that was sequenced in a study of T-cell reconstitution after alpha-beta-depleted transplantation in children. Unique molecular identifiers were incorporated during preparation of the TCRbeta library. TCRdb reprocessed the PCR reads via MiXCR and lists one record per CDR3 protein. The table records about 32,000 distinct CDR3 sequences, under 8% of them present only once. Their target antigens are unknown. The study, taken as a whole, reports: Where alpha-beta T cells came from about two months after transplant was reportedly several hundred expanded graft clones.

The material was peripheral blood, obtained 60 days after TCRalphabeta/CD19-depleted stem cell transplant. Source of these receptors: a child under two years old who had a stem cell transplant for acute myeloid leukemia, so the T cells may come from the graft donor.

This clonotype was counted many times. The CDR3 is CATSDGGSYEQYF. The CDR3 DNA reads as TGTGCCACCAGTGATGGGGGATCCTACGAGCAGTACTTC. This chain joins TRBV24-1 and TRBJ2-7; tentatively, D is TRBD1 or TRBD2 (5 bases each). This CDR3 is 13 amino acids long. CDR1 is KGHDR and CDR2 is SFDVKD in the germline V gene. V shed 3 bases and J shed 1 base, with 6 bases lying between them.

This clonotype has a count of ten or more. The CDR3 DNA follows: TGTGCCAGCAGTTTGGGCAAGGGCACTGAAGCTTTCTTT. Translating it yields CASSLGKGTEAFF. The chain has TRBV12-3 or TRBV12-4 and TRBJ1-1; D gene uncertain. The V and J ends lost 3 bases and 4 bases respectively, with 9 bases between them. The CDR3 has 13 amino acids.

About this clonotype itself: An end of the junction does not agree with germline; a read error may underlie this. The J gene is TRBJ2-1, the V gene TRBV5-6; TRBD1 or TRBD2 may be the D gene (5 bases each). This CDR3 has 15 amino acids. Germline V CDR1 and CDR2: SGHDT, YYEEEE. CDR3 nucleotide sequence: TGTGCCATCAGCCTGGGGGTCCACTGCTACAATGAGCAGTTCTTC. This gives the protein CAISLGVHCYNEQFF.

Many counts were recorded for this clonotype. The rearrangement uses TRBV28 and TRBJ2-7, with 8 bases matching TRBD1. This CDR3 has 15 residues. After removal of 3 bases from V and 2 bases from J, the junction contained 6 bases not matched to a gene. Germline-derived CDR1 and CDR2 are MDHEN and SYDVKM. The CDR3: CASSFTMTGAYEQYF. The CDR3 DNA sequence: TGTGCCAGCAGTTTTACAATGACAGGGGCCTACGAGCAGTACTTC.